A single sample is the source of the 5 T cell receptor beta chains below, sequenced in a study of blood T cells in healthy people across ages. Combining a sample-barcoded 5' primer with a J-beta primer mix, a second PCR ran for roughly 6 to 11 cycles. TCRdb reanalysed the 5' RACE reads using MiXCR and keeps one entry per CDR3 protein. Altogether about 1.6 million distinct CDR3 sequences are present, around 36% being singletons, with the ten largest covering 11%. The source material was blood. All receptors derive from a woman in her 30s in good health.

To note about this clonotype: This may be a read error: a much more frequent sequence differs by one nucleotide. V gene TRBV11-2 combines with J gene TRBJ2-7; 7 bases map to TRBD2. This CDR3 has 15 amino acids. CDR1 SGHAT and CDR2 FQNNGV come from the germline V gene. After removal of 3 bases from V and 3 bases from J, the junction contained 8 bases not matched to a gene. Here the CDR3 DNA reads TGTGCCAGCAGCTTGGAGGGACTACCTGGCTACGAGCAGTACTTC. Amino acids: CASSLEGLPGYEQYF.

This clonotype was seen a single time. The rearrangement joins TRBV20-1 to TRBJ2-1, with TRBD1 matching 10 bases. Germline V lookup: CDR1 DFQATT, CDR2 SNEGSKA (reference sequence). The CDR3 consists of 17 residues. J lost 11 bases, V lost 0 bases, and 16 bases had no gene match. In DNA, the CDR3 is TGCAGTGCTAGAGATCTTAATCATAGGGACAGGGGCCGTAAGCAGTTCTTC. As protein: CSARDLNHRDRGRKQFF.

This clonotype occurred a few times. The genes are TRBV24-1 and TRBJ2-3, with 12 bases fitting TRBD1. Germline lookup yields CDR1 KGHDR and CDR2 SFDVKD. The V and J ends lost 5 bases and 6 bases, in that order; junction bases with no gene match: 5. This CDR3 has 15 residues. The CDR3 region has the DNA TGTGCCACCAGTGGTCCGGGACAGGGGGCGGATACGCAGTATTTT. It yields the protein CATSGPGQGADTQYF.

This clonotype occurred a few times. The DNA for the CDR3 is TGCAGTGCTGGGACTAGCGGGAGAAAGCAAGAGACCCAGTACTTC. Translation: CSAGTSGRKQETQYF. This chain uses TRBV20-1 with TRBJ2-5; 14 nucleotides align to TRBD2. Per germline, CDR1 DFQATT and CDR2 SNEGSKA (reference sequence). The CDR3 runs to 15 residues. V lost 5 bases, J lost 2 bases, and 4 bases stayed unmatched.

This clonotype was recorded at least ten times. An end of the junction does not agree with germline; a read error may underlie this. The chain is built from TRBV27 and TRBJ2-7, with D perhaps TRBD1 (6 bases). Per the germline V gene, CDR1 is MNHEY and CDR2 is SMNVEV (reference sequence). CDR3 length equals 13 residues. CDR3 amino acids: CASSFGQSYEQYF. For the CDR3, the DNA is TGCGCCAGCAGCTTTGGACAGTCCTACGAGCAGTACTTC.